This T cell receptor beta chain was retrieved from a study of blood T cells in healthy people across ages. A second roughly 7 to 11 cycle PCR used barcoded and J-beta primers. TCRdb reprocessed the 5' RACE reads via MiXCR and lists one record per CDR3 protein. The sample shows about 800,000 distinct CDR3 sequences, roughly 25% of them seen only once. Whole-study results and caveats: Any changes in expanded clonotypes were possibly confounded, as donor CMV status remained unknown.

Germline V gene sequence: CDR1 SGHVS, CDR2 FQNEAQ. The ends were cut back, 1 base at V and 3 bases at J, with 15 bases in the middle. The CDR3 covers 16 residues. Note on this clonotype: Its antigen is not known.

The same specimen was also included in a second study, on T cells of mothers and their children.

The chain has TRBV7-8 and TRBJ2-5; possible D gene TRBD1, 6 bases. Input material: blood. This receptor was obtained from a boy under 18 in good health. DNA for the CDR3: TGTGCCAGCAGCTTAGTAAGGGGGAGACCTAAAGAGACCCAGTACTTC. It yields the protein CASSLVRGRPKETQYF.